The sample holds one count of the clone carrying this T cell receptor (beta chain). The antigen is not known. This entry belongs to a study of immune cell composition in non-small cell lung cancer. Trimming removed 7 bases at V and 4 bases at J, with 14 bases between. Per germline, CDR1 LNHDA and CDR2 SQIVND (reference sequence). The CDR3 loop spans 14 amino acids. Here immunoSEQ multiplex PCR was the method, and the copy in TCRdb shows in-frame clones only, minus some. Here the sample spans 6,600 or so clones, just under 80% being singletons. Study observations and caveats: In adenocarcinoma, maximal tumour-associated clone frequency tracked TIL tumour reactivity. Clones >0.5% enriched in tumour were rarer in adenocarcinoma (about 35%) than squamous (around 75%).

The origin of this receptor is a human donor with non-small cell lung cancer. The specimen sequenced was lung tumor tissue. The chain employs TRBV19 and TRBJ2-4; no clear D gene. The CDR3 DNA is TGTGCCAGTACCGAGTCAGGTCGGAAAAACATTCAGTACTTC. This translates into CASTESGRKNIQYF.